This TCR beta chain emerged from a study of cytomegalovirus exposure and HLA in healthy donors. 60 Vbeta and 13 Jbeta primers were used in PCR. TCRdb's table, derived via immunoSEQ multiplex PCR, lists solely in-frame clones and lacks some. This repertoire shows 150,000 to 200,000 clones, about 80% found once; its top ten account for 1.1%. Germline V CDR1 and CDR2: KGHSH, LQKENI. V lost 3 bases and J lost 1; bases outside the gene matches: 0. The CDR3 is 15 amino acids. This sequence joins TRBV18 and TRBJ2-7, with 13 bases identical to TRBD2. The clonotype was recovered from a woman in her forties in good health and CMV-seronegative. Material: PBMCs. CDR3 nucleotide sequence: TGTGCCAGCTCACCGGGACTAGCGGGATCCTACGAGCAGTACTTC. It specifies CASSPGLAGSYEQYF.